The clone carrying this T cell receptor beta chain occurred many times. Its antigen is unknown. Genomic DNA was employed as the template in profiling TCR beta VDJ and CDR3. MiXCR was run by TCRdb on the reads, yielding one entry per CDR3 protein. Seen here are under 500,000 distinct CDR3 sequences, over 25% observed once, and the top ten hold roughly 0.8%. V trimming: 6 bases; J trimming: 5 bases; junction bases outside the gene matches: 11. Germline V gives CDR1 MGHDK, CDR2 SYGVNS. The CDR3 consists of 15 residues. The data stem from a study of CD8+CD57+ T cells in acquired aplastic anemia. Sequenced patients had shown CD8+CD57+ cell expansion by flow cytometry. A severe acquired aplastic anemia diagnosis applied to all patients. Study-level results: Common to patients and controls were 25 to 30 CD8+ CDR3 sequences.

The sequence derives from a human donor with aplastic anemia. The specimen sequenced was sorted CD4+, CD8+, or CD8+CD57+ T cells (not recorded which) from PBMCs. The V gene is TRBV25-1, the J gene TRBJ2-5, with 8 bases aligning to TRBD1. The CDR3 nucleotides read TGTGCCAGCAGCGGGCAGGGGGCGCGACGGGAGACCCAGTACTTC. It translates to CASSGQGARRETQYF.